The source of this TCR beta chain is a study of T cells after yellow fever vaccination. Study background: The authors prepared low-cell-number fractions using SMART-Seq v4 Ultra Low Input.

Study-level points and caveats: Contaminating bulk clonotypes could be abundant in FACS-sorted repertoires.

This clonotype occurred many times. The antigen is unknown. The CDR3 is made up of 15 amino acids. In germline, CDR1 is SGHTA, CDR2 FQGNSA. Trimming cost V 6 bases and J 0 bases, with 11 bases left between them. The study made its TCR cDNA through 5'RACE template switching. That step introduced a universal primer site along with UMIs. Each CDR3 protein gets one entry after TCRdb re-called the 5' RACE reads with MiXCR. This table holds 110,000 to 150,000 distinct CDR3 sequences, about 7% found once. Here the sequenced sample was CD4+ T cells sorted from PBMCs, taken 10 days after the yellow fever booster vaccination. This sequence was found in a man aged 25-45 years who received the YFV17D yellow fever vaccine. The chain links TRBV7-2 to TRBJ2-2; D possibly uses TRBD1 or TRBD2 (7 bases each). CDR3 DNA sequence: TGTGCCAGCAGAAGCGGGACAGCGAACACCGGGGAGCTGTTTTTT. Encoded protein: CASRSGTANTGELFF.